The clone carrying this TCR beta chain occurred a few times. The sample belongs to a study of blood T cell repertoires in COVID-19. Across the whole study: The United States, Italy and Spain provided the acute and convalescent COVID-19 samples.

Trimming at V came to 4 bases and at J to 7 bases, leaving 12 bases not matched to a gene. Germline CDR1 is MDHEN and CDR2 is SYDVKM. The CDR3 contains 16 residues. In the study's own analysis: The authors estimated nucleated cell counts from reference gene primer amplification. Clones were sequenced by immunoSEQ multiplex PCR, and TCRdb holds only the in-frame ones, with some missing. That table supplies the V and J calls and clone size; D and trimming were determined from the DNA. Of around 140,000 clones in the sample, 76% are singletons; the top ten hold more than 3.5%. Material for sequencing was peripheral blood. The sequence was obtained from a woman of 80 years or more with active or convalescent COVID-19. The gene calls are TRBV28 and TRBJ2-7; 11 bases fit TRBD1. In nucleotides, the CDR3 is TGTGCCAGCAGTTCACCTTCGGACAGGGGGCTGAAAGAGCAGTACTTC. This translates into CASSSPSDRGLKEQYF.